This record covers a single TCR beta chain. Its specificity is not known. The record originates from a study of blood T cells in healthy people across ages. Points from the study as a whole: Roughly linear age-related decline in beta diversity appeared, significant by age around 42.

Then a second PCR, running roughly 6 to 12 cycles, was carried out with a sample-barcoded 5' primer and a J-beta primer mix. A template-switch adaptor containing 12 random nucleotides labeled each cDNA molecule. Each of the samples gave a minimum of 3 million paired-end reads that contained CDR3. TCRdb reprocessed the 5' RACE reads with MiXCR, giving one entry per CDR3 protein. The sample includes some 1.7 million distinct CDR3 sequences, approximately 28% of them seen just once. V shed 4 bases, J shed 8 bases, and the junction held 11 bases outside the gene matches. Germline-derived CDR1 and CDR2 are SGDLS and YYNGEE. CDR3 length: 16 residues.

Material: blood. The chain links TRBV9 to TRBJ2-1, with TRBD2 identical over 11 bases. This clonotype originated in a woman between 25 and 40 years old in good health. For the CDR3, the DNA is TGTGCCAGCAGCACGCCTCTAGCGGGGGGTGTGGATGAGCAGTTCTTC. It encodes CASSTPLAGGVDEQFF.